Reported below is one T cell receptor beta chain. The source of the sample is a study of OX40 agonist ivuxolimab in advanced cancers. This CDR3 region has 12 residues. CDR1 SGHDT and CDR2 YYEEEE come from the germline V gene. The V gene lost 3 bases and the J gene lost 3 bases, with 4 bases spanning the gap. Here immunoSEQ multiplex PCR was the method, and the copy in TCRdb shows in-frame clones only, minus some. The sample shows fewer than 90,000 clones, over 90% of them seen only once. The sequence came from an adult with an advanced solid tumor such as melanoma, head and neck, liver or kidney cancer. This chain connects TRBV5-6 to TRBJ2-1; D not certain. The material sequenced was CD4+ or CD8+ T cells sorted from blood, taken in a trial of the OX40 agonist ivuxolimab. Here the CDR3 DNA reads TGTGCCAGCAGCTACAGCTACAATGAGCAGTTCTTC. It specifies CASSYSYNEQFF. The full variable domain, in which reference TRBV5-6 and TRBJ2-1 provide the parts outside the CDR3, is DAGVTQSPTHLIKTRGQQVTLRCSPKSGHDTVSWYQQALGQGPQFIFQYYEEEERQRGNFPDRFSGHQFPNYSSELNVNALLLGDSALYLCASSYSYNEQFFGPGTRLTVL.